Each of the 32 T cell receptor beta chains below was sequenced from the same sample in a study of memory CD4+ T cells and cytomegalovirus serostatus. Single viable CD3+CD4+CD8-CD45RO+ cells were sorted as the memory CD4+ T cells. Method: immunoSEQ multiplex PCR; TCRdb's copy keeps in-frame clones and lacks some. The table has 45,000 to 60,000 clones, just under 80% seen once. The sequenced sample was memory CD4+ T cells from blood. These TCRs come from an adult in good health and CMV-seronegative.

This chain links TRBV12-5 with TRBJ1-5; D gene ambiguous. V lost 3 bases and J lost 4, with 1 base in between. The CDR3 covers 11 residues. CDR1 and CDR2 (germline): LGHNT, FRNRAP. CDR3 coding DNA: TGTGCTAGTGGTTTTAATCAGCCCCAGCATTTT. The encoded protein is CASGFNQPQHF.

The CDR3 sequence is CASSRSGGRGSYEQYF. CDR3 nucleotides: TGTGCCAGCAGCCGATCAGGCGGGAGGGGGTCCTACGAGCAGTACTTC. This chain joins TRBV7-2 and TRBJ2-7, with TRBD2 matching over 9 bases. CDR3 length: 16 amino acids. V shed 5 bases, J shed 1 base, and the junction held 9 bases outside the gene matches. The germline gives CDR1 SGHTA, CDR2 FQGNSA.

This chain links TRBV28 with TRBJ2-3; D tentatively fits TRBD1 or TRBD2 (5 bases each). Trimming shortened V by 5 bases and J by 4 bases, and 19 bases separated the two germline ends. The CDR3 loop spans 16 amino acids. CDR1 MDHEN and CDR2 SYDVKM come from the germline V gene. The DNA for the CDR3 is TGTGCCAGCAGTCCCAATCCGGGACGTAGAGCAGATACGCAGTATTTT. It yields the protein CASSPNPGRRADTQYF.

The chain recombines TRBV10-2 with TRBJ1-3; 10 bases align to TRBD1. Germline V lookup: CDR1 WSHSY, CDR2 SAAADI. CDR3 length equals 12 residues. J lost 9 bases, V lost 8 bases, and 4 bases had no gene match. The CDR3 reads CASGGQGSTIYF. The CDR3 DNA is TGCGCCAGCGGGGGACAGGGGAGCACCATATATTTT.

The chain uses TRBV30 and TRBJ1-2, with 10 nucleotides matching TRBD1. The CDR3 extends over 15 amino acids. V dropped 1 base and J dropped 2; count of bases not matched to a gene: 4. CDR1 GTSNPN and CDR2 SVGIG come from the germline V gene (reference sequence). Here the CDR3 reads CAWSERQGANYGYTF. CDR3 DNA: TGTGCCTGGAGTGAGCGACAGGGGGCGAACTATGGCTACACCTTC.

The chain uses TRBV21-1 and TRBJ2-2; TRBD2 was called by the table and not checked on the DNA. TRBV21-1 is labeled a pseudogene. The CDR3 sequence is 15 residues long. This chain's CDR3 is CASSQKAGDPGELFF. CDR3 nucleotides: TGTGCCAGCAGCCAGAAGGCTGGAGACCCCGGGGAGCTGTTTTTT.

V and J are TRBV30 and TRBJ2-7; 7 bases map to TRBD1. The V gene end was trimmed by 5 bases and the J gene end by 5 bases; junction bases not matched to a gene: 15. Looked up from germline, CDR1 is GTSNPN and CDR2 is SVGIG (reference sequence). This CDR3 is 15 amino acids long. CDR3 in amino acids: CAWSPPTGVSHEQYF. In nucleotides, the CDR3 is TGTGCCTGGTCCCCCCCAACAGGGGTATCCCACGAGCAGTACTTC.

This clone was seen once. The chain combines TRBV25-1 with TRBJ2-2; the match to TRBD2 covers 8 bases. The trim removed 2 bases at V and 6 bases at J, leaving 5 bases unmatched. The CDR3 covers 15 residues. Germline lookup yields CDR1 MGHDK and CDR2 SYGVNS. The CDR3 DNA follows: TGTGCCAGCAGTGAAAGCGGGAGTGGGTCCGGGGAGCTGTTTTTT. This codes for CASSESGSGSGELFF.

The CDR3 DNA reads as TGCGCCAGCAGTTACGACCCAGGGGTCACTGAAGCTTTCTTT. This encodes CASSYDPGVTEAFF. J is TRBJ1-1 and V is TRBV5-1; D may be TRBD1 (6 bases). CDR3 length: 14 amino acids. Trimming stripped 5 bases from V and 4 bases from J, with 15 bases between. The germline V gene encodes CDR1 SGHRS and CDR2 YFSETQ.

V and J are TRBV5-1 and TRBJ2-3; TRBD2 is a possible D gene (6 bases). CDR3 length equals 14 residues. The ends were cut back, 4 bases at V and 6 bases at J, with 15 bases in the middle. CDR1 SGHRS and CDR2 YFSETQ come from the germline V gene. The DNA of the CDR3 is TGCGCCAGCAGCCGGGACTGGGGAACGGATACGCAGTATTTT. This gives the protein CASSRDWGTDTQYF.

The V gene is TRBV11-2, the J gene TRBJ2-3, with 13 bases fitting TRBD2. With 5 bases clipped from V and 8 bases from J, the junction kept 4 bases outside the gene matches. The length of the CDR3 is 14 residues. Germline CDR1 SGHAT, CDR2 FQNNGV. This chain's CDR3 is CASSQLAGGPTQYF. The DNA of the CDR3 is TGTGCCAGCAGCCAACTAGCGGGAGGGCCTACGCAGTATTTT.

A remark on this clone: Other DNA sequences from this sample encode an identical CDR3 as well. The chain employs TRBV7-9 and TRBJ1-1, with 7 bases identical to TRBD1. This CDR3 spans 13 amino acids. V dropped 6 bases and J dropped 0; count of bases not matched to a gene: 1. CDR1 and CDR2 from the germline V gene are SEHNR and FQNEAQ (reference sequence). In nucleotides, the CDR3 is TGTGCCAGCAGGGGACAGTTGAACACTGAAGCTTTCTTT. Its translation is CASRGQLNTEAFF.

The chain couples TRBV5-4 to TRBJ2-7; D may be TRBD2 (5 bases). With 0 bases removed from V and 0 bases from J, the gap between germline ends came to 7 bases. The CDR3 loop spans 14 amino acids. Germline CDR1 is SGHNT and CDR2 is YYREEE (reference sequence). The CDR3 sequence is CASSLAGSSYEQYF. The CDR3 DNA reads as TGTGCCAGCAGCTTGGCGGGGAGCTCCTACGAGCAGTACTTC.

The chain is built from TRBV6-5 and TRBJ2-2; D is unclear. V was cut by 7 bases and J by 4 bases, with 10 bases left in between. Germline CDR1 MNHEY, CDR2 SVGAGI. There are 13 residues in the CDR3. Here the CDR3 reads CASTSGGTGELFF. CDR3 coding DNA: TGTGCCAGCACCTCTGGCGGCACCGGGGAGCTGTTTTTT.

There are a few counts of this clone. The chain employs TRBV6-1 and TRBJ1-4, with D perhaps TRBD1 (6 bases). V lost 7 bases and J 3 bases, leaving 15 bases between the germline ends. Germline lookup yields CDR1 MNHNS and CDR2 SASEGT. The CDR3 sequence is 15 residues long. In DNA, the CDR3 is TGTGCCAGCACTTTCCAGGGGCTACCTAATGAAAAACTGTTTTTT. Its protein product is CASTFQGLPNEKLFF.

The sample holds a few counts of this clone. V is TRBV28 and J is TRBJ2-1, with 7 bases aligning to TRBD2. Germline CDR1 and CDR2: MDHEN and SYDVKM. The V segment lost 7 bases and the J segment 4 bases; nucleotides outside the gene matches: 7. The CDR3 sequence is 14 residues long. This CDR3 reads CASNGGLRYNEQFF. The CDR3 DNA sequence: TGTGCCAGCAACGGGGGGTTGAGGTACAATGAGCAGTTCTTC.

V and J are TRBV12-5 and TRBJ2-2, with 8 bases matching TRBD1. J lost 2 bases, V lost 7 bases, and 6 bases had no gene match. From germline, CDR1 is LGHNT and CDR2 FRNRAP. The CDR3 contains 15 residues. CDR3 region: CASVGGTGNTGELFF. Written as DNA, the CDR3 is TGTGCTAGTGTTGGAGGGACAGGTAACACCGGGGAGCTGTTTTTT.

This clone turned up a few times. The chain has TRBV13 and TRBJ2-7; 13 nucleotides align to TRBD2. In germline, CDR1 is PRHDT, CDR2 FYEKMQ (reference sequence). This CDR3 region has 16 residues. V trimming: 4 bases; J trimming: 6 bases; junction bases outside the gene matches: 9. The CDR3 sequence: CASSSFRTSGRGEQYF. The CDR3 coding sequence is TGTGCCAGCAGCTCTTTCCGGACTAGCGGGAGAGGCGAGCAGTACTTC.

Written as DNA, the CDR3 is TGTGCCAGCTCACCCTCAGGGGCCTCTGGGGCCAACGTCCTGACTTTC. This gives the protein CASSPSGASGANVLTF. V and J are TRBV18 and TRBJ2-6, with D maybe TRBD1 (6 bases). CDR1 and CDR2 (germline): KGHSH, LQKENI. Trimming pared 3 bases from V and 0 bases from J, leaving 9 bases between. CDR3 size: 16 residues.

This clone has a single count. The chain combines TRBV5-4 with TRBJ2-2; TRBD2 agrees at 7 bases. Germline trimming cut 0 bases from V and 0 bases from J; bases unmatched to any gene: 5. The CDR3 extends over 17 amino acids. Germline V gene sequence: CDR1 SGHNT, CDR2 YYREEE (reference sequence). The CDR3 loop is CASSLASGRPNTGELFF. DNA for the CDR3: TGTGCCAGCAGCTTGGCTTCCGGGAGGCCGAACACCGGGGAGCTGTTTTTT. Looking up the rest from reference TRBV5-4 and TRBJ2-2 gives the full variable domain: ETGVTQSPTHLIKTRGQQVTLRCSSQSGHNTVSWYQQALGQGPQFIFQYYREEENGRGNFPPRFSGLQFPNYSSELNVNALELDDSALYLCASSLASGRPNTGELFFGEGSRLTVL.

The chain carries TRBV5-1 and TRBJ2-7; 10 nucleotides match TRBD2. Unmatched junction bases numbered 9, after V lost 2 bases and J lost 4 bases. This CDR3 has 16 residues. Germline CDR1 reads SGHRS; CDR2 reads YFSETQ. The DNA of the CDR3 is TGCGCCAGCAGCTTAACCCTAGCGGGAGCGTTGTACGAGCAGTACTTC. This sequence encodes CASSLTLAGALYEQYF.

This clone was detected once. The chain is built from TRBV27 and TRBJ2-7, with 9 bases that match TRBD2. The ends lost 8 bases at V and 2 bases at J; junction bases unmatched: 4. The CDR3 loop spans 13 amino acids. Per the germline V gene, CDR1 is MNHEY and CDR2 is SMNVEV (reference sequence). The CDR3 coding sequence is TGTGCCAGCGGTAGCGGGAGAACCTACGAGCAGTACTTC. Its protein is CASGSGRTYEQYF.

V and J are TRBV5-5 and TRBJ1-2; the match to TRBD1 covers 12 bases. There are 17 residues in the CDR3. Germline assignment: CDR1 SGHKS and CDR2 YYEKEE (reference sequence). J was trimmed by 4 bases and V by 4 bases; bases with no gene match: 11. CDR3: CASSPGTGGARGYGYTF. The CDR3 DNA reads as TGTGCCAGCAGCCCCGGGACAGGGGGCGCCCGGGGCTATGGCTACACCTTC. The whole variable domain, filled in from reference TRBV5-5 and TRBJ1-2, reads DAGVTQSPTHLIKTRGQQVTLRCSPISGHKSVSWYQQVLGQGPQFIFQYYEKEERGRGNFPDRFSARQFPNYSSELNVNALLLGDSALYLCASSPGTGGARGYGYTFGSGTRLTVV.

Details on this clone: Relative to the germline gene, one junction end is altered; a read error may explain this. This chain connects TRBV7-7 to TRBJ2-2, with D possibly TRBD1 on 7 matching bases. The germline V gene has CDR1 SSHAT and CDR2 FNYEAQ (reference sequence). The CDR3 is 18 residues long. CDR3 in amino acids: CASSRVALRQGGTGELFF. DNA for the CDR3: TGTGCTAGCAGCCGAGTAGCCCTACGTCAGGGGGGCACCGGGGAGCTGTTTTTT.

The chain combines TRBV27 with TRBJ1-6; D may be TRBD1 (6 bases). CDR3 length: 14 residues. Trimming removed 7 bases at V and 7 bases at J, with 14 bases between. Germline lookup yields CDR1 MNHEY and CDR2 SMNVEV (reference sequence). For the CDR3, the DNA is TGTGCCAGCACCGCCGGGACAAACAATTCACCCCTCCACTTT. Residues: CASTAGTNNSPLHF.

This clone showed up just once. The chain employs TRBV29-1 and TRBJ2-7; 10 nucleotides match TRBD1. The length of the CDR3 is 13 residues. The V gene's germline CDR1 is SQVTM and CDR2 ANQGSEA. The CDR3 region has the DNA TGCAGTGTGAGGGGACAGGGGTCCTACGAGCAGTACTTC. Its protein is CSVRGQGSYEQYF.

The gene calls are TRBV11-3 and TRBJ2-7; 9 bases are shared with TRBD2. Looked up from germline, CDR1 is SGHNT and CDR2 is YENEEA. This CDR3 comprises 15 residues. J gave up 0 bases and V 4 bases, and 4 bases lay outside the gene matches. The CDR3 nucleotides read TGTGCCAGCAGCTCGGCTAGCGGGGACTCCTACGAGCAGTACTTC. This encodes CASSSASGDSYEQYF.

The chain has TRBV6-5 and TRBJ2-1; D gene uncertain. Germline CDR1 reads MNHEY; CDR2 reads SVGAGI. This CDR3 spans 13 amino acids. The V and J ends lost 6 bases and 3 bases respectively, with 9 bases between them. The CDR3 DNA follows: TGTGCCAGCAGGGCAGTAAACTACAATGAGCAGTTCTTC. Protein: CASRAVNYNEQFF.

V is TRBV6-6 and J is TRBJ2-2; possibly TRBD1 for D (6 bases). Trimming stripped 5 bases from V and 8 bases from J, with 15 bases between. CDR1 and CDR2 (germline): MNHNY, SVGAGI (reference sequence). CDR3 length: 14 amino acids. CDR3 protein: CASSHLPGDGELFF. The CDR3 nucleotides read TGTGCCAGCAGTCACCTGCCAGGGGATGGGGAGCTGTTTTTT.

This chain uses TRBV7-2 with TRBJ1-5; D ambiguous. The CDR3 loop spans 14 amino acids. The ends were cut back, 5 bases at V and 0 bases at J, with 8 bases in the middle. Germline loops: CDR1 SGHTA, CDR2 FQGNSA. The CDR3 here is CASSPIASNQPQHF. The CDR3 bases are TGTGCCAGCAGCCCTATTGCTAGCAATCAGCCCCAGCATTTT.

The chain's CDR3 is CSVVNSYEQYF. DNA for the CDR3: TGCAGCGTTGTTAACTCCTACGAGCAGTACTTC. The chain couples TRBV29-1 to TRBJ2-7; no firm D call. Germline CDR1 reads SQVTM; CDR2 reads ANQGSEA. The CDR3 sequence is 11 residues long. V was shortened by 4 bases and J by 0 bases, with 4 bases between the two germline ends.

CDR3: CASSWTGIGGYTF. In nucleotides, the CDR3 is TGTGCCAGCAGCTGGACAGGGATCGGCGGCTACACCTTC. The V and J genes are TRBV14 and TRBJ1-2; TRBD1 aligns across 8 bases. Germline lookup yields CDR1 SGHDN and CDR2 FVKESK. The CDR3 totals 13 residues. V gave up 5 bases and J gave up 8 bases; unmatched junction bases: 7.